The 27 T cell receptor beta chains below come from one sample, sequenced in a study of vaccination and CD4 T cells after COVID-19. Oncomine TCR Beta short-read sequencing was applied to DNA from cultured CD4+ T cells. TCRdb used MiXCR to reprocess the PCR reads, holding one entry per CDR3 protein. The sample holds more than 8,000 distinct CDR3 sequences; 45% to 55% are singletons and the top ten take 40% to 55%. Their cognate antigens are unknown. This sample's treatment: roughly 11-day PBMC culture with coronavirus spike peptide pools or control peptides (ViraFEST assay). The sequenced material came from CD4+ T cells from blood, cultured in vitro. Every receptor here comes from a human donor who had recovered from COVID-19.

A word on this clonotype: Germline and junction disagree at one end, which may indicate a read error. This rearrangement joins TRBV10-3 to TRBJ1-6; D not resolved. The CDR3 runs 17 residues. Germline lookup yields CDR1 ENHRY and CDR2 SYGVKD. The CDR3 here is CAISDGTASSYDSPLHF. The CDR3 bases are TGTGCCATCAGTGACGGAACAGCCAGCTCCTATGATTCACCCCTCCACTTT.

The V gene is TRBV18, the J gene TRBJ1-2; maybe TRBD1 (6 bases). CDR1 is KGHSH, CDR2 LQKENI, per germline. V was cut by 3 bases and J by 4 bases, with 12 bases left in between. The CDR3 loop spans 14 amino acids. The DNA for the CDR3 is TGTGCCAGCTCACCCGGACAGTCTTTCTATGGCTACACCTTC. Its protein is CASSPGQSFYGYTF.

The chain is built from TRBV6-1 and TRBJ1-1; D remains ambiguous. CDR1 and CDR2 from the germline V gene are MNHNS and SASEGT. The CDR3 runs to 11 residues. Trimming removed 6 bases at V and 6 bases at J, with 8 bases between. The CDR3 loop reads CASRAKSEAFF. The CDR3 region has the DNA TGTGCCAGCAGGGCAAAATCTGAAGCTTTCTTT.

This clonotype has a single count. The chain's CDR3 is CASSFTTTQNTEAFF. Written as DNA, the CDR3 is TGTGCCAGCAGCTTCACAACGACTCAGAACACTGAAGCTTTCTTT. The chain joins TRBV7-9 to TRBJ1-1; D is undetermined. The CDR3 is 15 residues long. Germline CDR1 reads SEHNR; CDR2 reads FQNEAQ (reference sequence). V was trimmed by 3 bases and J by 1 base, leaving 12 bases between them.

The chain carries TRBV2 and TRBJ1-2; maybe TRBD1 (6 bases). CDR1 is SNHLY and CDR2 is FYNNEI in the germline V gene. The V gene lost 6 bases and the J gene lost 2 bases, with 10 bases spanning the gap. The CDR3 covers 13 residues. Here the CDR3 reads CASRPQGNYGYTF. CDR3 nucleotide sequence: TGTGCCAGCAGGCCCCAGGGGAACTATGGCTACACCTTC.

A few counts support this clonotype. J is TRBJ1-1 and V is TRBV15, with D tentatively TRBD1 (5 bases). The V end lost 0 bases, the J end lost 6 bases, and 11 bases lay between the germline ends. Germline V gives CDR1 LNHNV, CDR2 YYDKDF (reference sequence). The CDR3 sequence is 14 residues long. In DNA, the CDR3 is TGTGCCACCAGCAGAGAGGGGGGGATAGCTGAAGCTTTCTTT. It translates to CATSREGGIAEAFF.

The V call is TRBV20-1, the J call TRBJ1-2; 7 nucleotides match TRBD1. The V gene end was trimmed by 3 bases and the J gene end by 4 bases; junction bases not matched to a gene: 11. The germline V gene has CDR1 DFQATT and CDR2 SNEGSKA (reference sequence). CDR3 length: 15 amino acids. CDR3 DNA: TGCAGTGCTAGTTCTCATCGAGGGACAGCCTATGGCTACACCTTC. Protein product: CSASSHRGTAYGYTF.

This clonotype came up a few times. This chain connects TRBV2 to TRBJ1-2; possible D gene TRBD1, 6 bases. V gave up 1 base and J gave up 6 bases, with 12 bases separating them. The germline gives CDR1 SNHLY, CDR2 FYNNEI. The CDR3 has 14 amino acids. As DNA, the CDR3 is TGTGCCAGCAGTGAAGAATGGGGGCGAGATGGCTACACCTTC. It codes for CASSEEWGRDGYTF.

A few counts support this clonotype. CDR3 sequence (DNA): TGTGCTAGTGGTTGGCGAGAGGGCGCGGGGCAGTTCTTC. This codes for CASGWREGAGQFF. The V call is TRBV12-5, the J call TRBJ2-1; tentative D call: TRBD2 (5 bases). This CDR3 contains 13 residues. V lost 4 bases, J lost 12 bases, and 16 bases lay in between. Germline V gene lookup returns CDR1 LGHNT and CDR2 FRNRAP.

This sequence joins TRBV6-1 and TRBJ1-1; D not resolved. Deletions cut 8 bases from V and 2 bases from J, with 12 bases between. CDR3 length: 13 amino acids. Germline CDR1 is MNHNS and CDR2 is SASEGT. CDR3 in amino acids: CASGVEGNTEAFF. The CDR3 DNA reads as TGTGCCAGCGGGGTGGAGGGTAACACTGAAGCTTTCTTT.

This clonotype was observed a single time. The chain has TRBV2 and TRBJ2-4; TRBD1 aligns across 7 bases. The V and J ends lost 6 bases and 0 bases, in that order; junction bases with no gene match: 5. The V gene's germline CDR1 is SNHLY and CDR2 FYNNEI. This CDR3 has 15 amino acids. Here the CDR3 DNA reads TGTGCCAGCAGCGGACAGGCGCTAGCCAAAAACATTCAGTACTTC. The encoded protein is CASSGQALAKNIQYF. Full variable domain (missing parts from reference TRBV2 and TRBJ2-4): EPEVTQTPSHQVTQMGQEVILRCVPISNHLYFYWYRQILGQKVEFLVSFYNNEISEKSEIFDDQFSVERPDGSNFTLKIRSTKLEDSAMYFCASSGQALAKNIQYFGAGTRLSVL.

This clonotype is termed large. The chain employs TRBV2 and TRBJ1-2; 8 nucleotides match TRBD1. V lost 7 bases to trimming and J lost 10 bases; unmatched junction nucleotides: 8. The CDR3 is 12 residues long. The germline CDR1 and CDR2 sequences are SNHLY and FYNNEI. CDR3 sequence (DNA): TGTGCCAGCACCGAGGACAGGGACGACTACACCTTC. Its translation is CASTEDRDDYTF.

The gene calls are TRBV24-1 and TRBJ2-2, with no clear D. The CDR3 is made up of 14 amino acids. Looked up from germline, CDR1 is KGHDR and CDR2 is SFDVKD. V lost 9 bases, J lost 5 bases, and 15 bases lay in between. CDR3 nucleotide sequence: TGTGCCACCCGTGGGTCGGAACCTACCGGGGAGCTGTTTTTT. Translated: CATRGSEPTGELFF.

This chain links TRBV19 with TRBJ1-1; 8 bases agree with TRBD1. V shed 3 bases, J shed 4 bases, and the junction held 4 bases outside the gene matches. CDR1 is LNHDA and CDR2 is SQIVND in the germline V gene (reference sequence). The CDR3 consists of 14 residues. CDR3 amino acids: CASSIAGGPTEAFF. The CDR3 DNA follows: TGTGCCAGTAGTATCGCAGGGGGCCCCACTGAAGCTTTCTTT. The variable domain in full, with the rest retrieved from reference TRBV19 and TRBJ1-1, is DGGITQSPKYLFRKEGQNVTLSCEQNLNHDAMYWYRQDPGQGLRLIYYSQIVNDFQKGDIAEGYSVSREKKESFPLTVTSAQKNPTAFYLCASSIAGGPTEAFFGQGTRLTVV.

The J gene is TRBJ2-1, the V gene TRBV5-4; 9 positions match TRBD1. The germline V gene encodes CDR1 SGHNT and CDR2 YYREEE (reference sequence). CDR3 length equals 15 residues. J lost 2 bases, V lost 5 bases, and 5 bases had no gene match. The DNA of the CDR3 is TGTGCCAGCAGACGAGACAGGGGGACCTACAATGAGCAGTTCTTC. Protein: CASRRDRGTYNEQFF.

V usage is TRBV20-1 and J usage is TRBJ2-2; no reliable D call. The CDR3 spans 15 residues. V gave up 3 bases and J gave up 4 bases, with 15 bases separating them. Germline CDR1 reads DFQATT; CDR2 reads SNEGSKA (reference sequence). This CDR3 is CSASARKSGTGELFF. CDR3 DNA sequence: TGCAGTGCTAGCGCCCGAAAGTCGGGCACCGGGGAGCTGTTTTTT.

J is TRBJ2-4 and V is TRBV20-1, with TRBD1 matching over 9 bases. This CDR3 has 13 amino acids. Germline V CDR1 and CDR2: DFQATT, SNEGSKA (reference sequence). Trimming removed 1 base from V and 5 bases from J; junction bases left unmatched: 0. CDR3 in amino acids: CSARGTGENIQYF. CDR3 DNA: TGCAGTGCTAGAGGGACAGGGGAAAACATTCAGTACTTC.

This chain joins TRBV19 and TRBJ2-2; no clear D. V lost 6 bases and J lost 6, with 5 bases in between. The germline gives CDR1 LNHDA, CDR2 SQIVND (reference sequence). This CDR3 is built from 11 residues. The DNA for the CDR3 is TGTGCCAGTAGAAGGGCCGGGGAGCTGTTTTTT. Encoded protein: CASRRAGELFF.

Here the CDR3 reads CASSIGPGQGEYGYTF. The CDR3 DNA reads TGTGCCAGTAGTATAGGTCCGGGACAGGGGGAATATGGCTACACCTTC. The chain is built from TRBV19 and TRBJ1-2; 11 bases align to TRBD1. The CDR3 spans 16 residues. Trimming at V came to 1 base and at J to 5 bases, leaving 6 bases not matched to a gene. Germline CDR1 is LNHDA and CDR2 is SQIVND (reference sequence).

A single count supports this clonotype. The chain has TRBV5-1 and TRBJ2-4; D may be TRBD1 (6 bases). Germline V lookup: CDR1 SGHRS, CDR2 YFSETQ. V dropped 0 bases and J dropped 0 bases, with 10 bases sitting between them. The length of the CDR3 is 16 residues. CDR3 region: CASSLGRGLAKNIQYF. DNA for the CDR3: TGCGCCAGCAGCTTGGGAAGGGGGTTAGCCAAAAACATTCAGTACTTC.

V gene TRBV20-1 combines with J gene TRBJ1-1, with 8 bases that match TRBD1. Trimming took 1 base from V and 5 from J; bases not matched to a gene: 6. The germline V gene encodes CDR1 DFQATT and CDR2 SNEGSKA (reference sequence). This CDR3 has 14 residues. For the CDR3, the DNA is TGCAGTGCTAGAGTGTCAGGGGGCCGGACTGAAGCTTTCTTT. Its translation is CSARVSGGRTEAFF.

This clonotype was observed a few times. This chain joins TRBV5-1 and TRBJ1-1; unclear D gene. The ends were cut back, 0 bases at V and 1 base at J, with 10 bases in the middle. The CDR3 sequence is 15 residues long. The V gene's germline CDR1 is SGHRS and CDR2 YFSETQ. This chain's CDR3 is CASSLESDKNTEAFF. The CDR3 nucleotides read TGCGCCAGCAGCTTGGAATCAGATAAGAACACTGAAGCTTTCTTT.

This clonotype was detected a few times. J is TRBJ2-3 and V is TRBV6-1; 10 bases line up with TRBD2. This CDR3 region has 14 residues. Trimming took 7 bases from V and 7 from J; bases not matched to a gene: 8. Germline-derived CDR1 and CDR2 are MNHNS and SASEGT. The CDR3 sequence is CASTPSGGAYTQYF. CDR3 DNA: TGTGCCAGCACCCCAAGCGGGGGGGCGTATACGCAGTATTTT.

This sequence joins TRBV30 and TRBJ1-4; 10 bases align to TRBD1. CDR3 length: 13 amino acids. From germline, CDR1 is GTSNPN and CDR2 SVGIG (reference sequence). After removal of 7 bases from V and 7 bases from J, the junction contained 6 bases not matched to a gene. DNA for the CDR3: TGTGCCTCCCGACAGGGGGCTGGTGAAAAACTGTTTTTT. Its translation is CASRQGAGEKLFF.

This chain's CDR3 is CASSRDRLNTGELFF. CDR3 bases: TGTGCCAGCAGTCGGGACAGACTGAACACCGGGGAGCTGTTTTTT. The chain is built from TRBV6-2 or TRBV6-3 and TRBJ2-2, with 7 bases identical to TRBD1. Germline V gene sequence: CDR1 MNHEY, CDR2 SVGEGT. The CDR3 totals 15 residues. V dropped 5 bases and J dropped 1; count of bases not matched to a gene: 4.

This clonotype was detected only a few times. The V call is TRBV7-2, the J call TRBJ2-3; 13 positions match TRBD2. The CDR3 runs 17 residues. CDR1 and CDR2 from the germline V gene are SGHTA and FQGNSA. The V and J ends lost 5 bases and 4 bases, in that order; junction bases with no gene match: 9. The CDR3 DNA is TGTGCCAGCAGCGTCGCCGGGACTAGCGGGGTCGCAGATACGCAGTATTTT. As protein: CASSVAGTSGVADTQYF.

This chain uses TRBV12-3 or TRBV12-4 with TRBJ1-2; 7 nucleotides align to TRBD1. V lost 3 bases to trimming and J lost 4 bases; unmatched junction nucleotides: 8. CDR3 length: 15 residues. CDR3 residues: CASSLLRDRGYGYTF. CDR3 nucleotide sequence: TGTGCCAGCAGTTTGCTAAGGGACAGAGGCTATGGCTACACCTTC.